These T cell receptor beta chains were read from a single sample in a study of blood T cell repertoires in COVID-19. TCRdb's table, derived via immunoSEQ multiplex PCR, lists solely in-frame clones and lacks some. Of about 65,000 clones in the sample, under 95% were seen once. Sequenced material: peripheral blood. The receptor set was obtained from a man in his 70s with active COVID-19. Both conserved end residues are part of each CDR3. D genes are given only for firm matches. Only some rows state a clone size, as once, few, many or a class for expanded clones.

TRBV10-3	TRBJ2-3	TRBD2	NA	TGTGCCATCAGTGGGGGGGGATCTAGCACAGATACGCAGTATTTT	CAISGGGSSTDTQYF
TRBV7-6	TRBJ2-2	TRBD1	NA	TGTGCCAGCAGCCCTATGAGTACAGGGGCGAAAACCGGGGAGCTGTTTTTT	CASSPMSTGAKTGELFF
TRBV18	TRBJ2-6	TRBD1	NA	TGTGCCAGCTCACCTGGACAGGGGGGGTCTGGGGCCAACGTCCTGACTTTC	CASSPGQGGSGANVLTF
TRBV4-1	TRBJ1-1	NA	once	TGCGCCAGCAGCCAGAACTGGGGGGCTGAAGCTTTCTTT	CASSQNWGAEAFF
TRBV6-5	TRBJ2-7	TRBD1	once	TGTGCCAGCAGAACGACAGGGTTGGGCGAGCAGTACTTC	CASRTTGLGEQYF
TRBV7-7	TRBJ2-2	NA	NA	TGTGCTAGCAGCCAGCCGGGAACCGGGGAGCTGTTTTTT	CASSQPGTGELFF
TRBV7-3	TRBJ2-1	TRBD2	once	TGTGCCAGCAGCTCTTTAGCGGGGGGGTACAATGAGCAGTTCTTC	CASSSLAGGYNEQFF
TRBV4-1	TRBJ2-1	TRBD2	once	TGCGCCAGCAGCCCGGGACTAGCGGGGGGTAAGCTGTACAATGAGCAGTTCTTC	CASSPGLAGGKLYNEQFF
TRBV13	TRBJ2-1	TRBD2	NA	TGTGCCAGCAGCTCCCCGGGACTAGCGGGGACTTGGGGCGGCTCCTACAATGAGCAGTTCTTC	CASSSPGLAGTWGGSYNEQFF
TRBV9	TRBJ1-2	TRBD1	NA	TGTGCCAGCAGCGTAGTTGGAGGGGGCGTTACTAACTATGGCTACACCTTC	CASSVVGGGVTNYGYTF
TRBV4-1	TRBJ2-5	TRBD2	NA	TGCGCCAGCAGCCAAGGGACTAGCGTACAAGAGACCCAGTACTTC	CASSQGTSVQETQYF
TRBV7-2	TRBJ1-2	NA	NA	TGTGCCTCAGAGGTGGTTCCTAACTATGGCTACACCTTC	CASEVVPNYGYTF
TRBV6-1	TRBJ1-5	TRBD1	NA	TGTGCCAGCAGTGAAGCGTTTTGGGCAGGGGGACCGCTGTATAGCAATCAGCCCCAGCATTTT	CASSEAFWAGGPLYSNQPQHF
TRBV5-4	TRBJ2-3	TRBD2	NA	TGTGCCAGCAGCTTGCGGCTCGGGGGGTCCACAGATACGCAGTATTTT	CASSLRLGGSTDTQYF
TRBV5-1	TRBJ2-1	TRBD2	NA	TGCGCCAGCAGCTTGGTAGCGGGGGGGTTTGATGAGCAGTTCTTC	CASSLVAGGFDEQFF
TRBV5-4	TRBJ1-1	NA	NA	TGTGCCAGCAGCTTGGAAAGGGGATTTGGGTTAACTGAAGCTTTCTTT	CASSLERGFGLTEAFF
TRBV28	TRBJ2-3	NA	NA	TGTGCCAGCAGGGGCCGACAACCCTTATTGAGCACAGATACGCAGTATTTT	CASRGRQPLLSTDTQYF
TRBV10-3	TRBJ2-3	NA	NA	TGTGCCATCAGTGAGTCGAGCGGTACGCAGTATTTT	CAISESSGTQYF
TRBV2	TRBJ2-5	TRBD2	NA	TGTGCCAGCAGCTCCGGGACTAGCGGGGGGAAGACCCAGTACTTC	CASSSGTSGGKTQYF
TRBV5-6	TRBJ2-1	NA	NA	TGTGCCAGCAGCTTGAACAGCAATGAGCAGTTCTTC	CASSLNSNEQFF
TRBV9	TRBJ1-6	NA	NA	TGTGCCAGCAGCGTAGAAGGCGGGGTCACCTATAATTCACCCCTCCACTTT	CASSVEGGVTYNSPLHF
TRBV20-1	TRBJ1-6	TRBD1	NA	TGCAGTGCTAGTACGGGACAGGGGAATTCACCCCTCCACTTT	CSASTGQGNSPLHF